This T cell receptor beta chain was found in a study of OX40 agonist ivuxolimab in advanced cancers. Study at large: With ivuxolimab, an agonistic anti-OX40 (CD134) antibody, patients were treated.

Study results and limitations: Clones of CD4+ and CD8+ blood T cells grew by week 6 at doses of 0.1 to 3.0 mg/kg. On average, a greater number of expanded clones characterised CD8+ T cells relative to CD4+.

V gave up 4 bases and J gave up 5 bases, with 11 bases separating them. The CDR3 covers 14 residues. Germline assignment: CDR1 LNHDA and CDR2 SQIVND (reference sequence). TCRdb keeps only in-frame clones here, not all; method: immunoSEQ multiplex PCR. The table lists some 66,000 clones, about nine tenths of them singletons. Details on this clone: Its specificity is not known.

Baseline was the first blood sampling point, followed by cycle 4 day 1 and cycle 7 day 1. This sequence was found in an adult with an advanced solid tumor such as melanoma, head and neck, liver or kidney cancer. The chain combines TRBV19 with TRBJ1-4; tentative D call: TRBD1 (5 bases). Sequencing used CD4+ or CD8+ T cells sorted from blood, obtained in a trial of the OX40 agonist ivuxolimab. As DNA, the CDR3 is TGTGCCAGTAGTACCCGACAGTTAAATGAAAAACTGTTTTTT. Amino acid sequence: CASSTRQLNEKLFF.